This T cell receptor beta chain was identified in a study of cytomegalovirus exposure and HLA in healthy donors. General observations from the study: TRBV6-2, TRBV6-3 and other indistinguishable V segments were excluded. In terms of immune exposure information, only CMV serostatus was available.

With 60 Vbeta and 13 Jbeta primers, the PCR was carried out. Assay used: immunoSEQ multiplex PCR; TCRdb lists only in-frame clones, some missing. The sample contains over 130,000 clones, 76% of which appear only once. V was cut by 6 bases and J by 6 bases, with 18 bases left in between. CDR3 length: 14 residues. Germline assignment: CDR1 SNHLY and CDR2 FYNNEI. Notes on this clone: The antigen remains undetermined.

The sequencing input was PBMCs. The J gene is TRBJ2-7, the V gene TRBV2; D remains ambiguous. This clonotype originated in a man between 40 and 49 years old in good health and CMV-seronegative. CDR3 protein: CASSVKALAGEQYF. CDR3 sequence (DNA): TGTGCCAGCAGCGTTAAGGCACTTGCAGGCGAGCAGTACTTC.